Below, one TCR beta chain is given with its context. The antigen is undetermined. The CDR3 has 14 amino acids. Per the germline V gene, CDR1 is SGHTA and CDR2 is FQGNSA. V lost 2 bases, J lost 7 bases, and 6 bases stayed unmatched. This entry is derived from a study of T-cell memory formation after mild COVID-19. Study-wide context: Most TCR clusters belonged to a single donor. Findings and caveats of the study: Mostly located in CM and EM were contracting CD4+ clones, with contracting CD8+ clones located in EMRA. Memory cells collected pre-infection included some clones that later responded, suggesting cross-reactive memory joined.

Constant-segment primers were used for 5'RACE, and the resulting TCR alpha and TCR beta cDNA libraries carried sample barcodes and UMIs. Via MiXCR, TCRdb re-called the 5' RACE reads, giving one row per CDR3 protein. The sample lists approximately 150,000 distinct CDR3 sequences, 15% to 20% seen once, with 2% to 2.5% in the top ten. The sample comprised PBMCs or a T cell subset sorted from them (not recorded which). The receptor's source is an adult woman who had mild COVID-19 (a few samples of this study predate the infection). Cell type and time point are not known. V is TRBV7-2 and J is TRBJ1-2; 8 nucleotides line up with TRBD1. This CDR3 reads CASSLQGATVGYTF. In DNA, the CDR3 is TGTGCCAGCAGCTTACAGGGGGCAACCGTTGGCTACACCTTC. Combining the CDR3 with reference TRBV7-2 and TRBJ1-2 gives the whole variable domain GAGVSQSPSNKVTEKGKDVELRCDPISGHTALYWYRQSLGQGLEFLIYFQGNSAPDKSGLPSDRFSAERTGGSVSTLTIQRTQQEDSAVYLCASSLQGATVGYTFGSGTRLTVV.